This T cell receptor (beta chain) was recovered during a study of OX40 agonist ivuxolimab in advanced cancers. Notes on the study in general: At 0.1 to 3.0 mg/kg, clonal expansion of CD4+ and CD8+ blood T cells had occurred by week 6. Among some nonresponders, normalized T-cell clonal expansion was also low.

As regards this clone: Its specificity is unknown.

CDR1 and CDR2 (germline): LNHDA, SQIVND (reference sequence). V lost 5 bases to trimming and J lost 2 bases, with 11 bases between them. This CDR3 contains 14 residues. The protocol was immunoSEQ multiplex PCR, while the TCRdb copy is restricted to in-frame clones and leaves out a portion. The sample has about 66,000 clones, about four fifths seen once; the top ten hold roughly 2.4%. The sample here was CD4+ or CD8+ T cells sorted from blood, taken in a trial of the OX40 agonist ivuxolimab. This sequence originates from an adult with an advanced solid tumor such as melanoma, head and neck, liver or kidney cancer. The rearrangement links TRBV19 to TRBJ2-3; D is possibly TRBD1 (6 bases). In DNA form, the CDR3 reads TGTGCCAGTAGTGAGGGGGACCTCACAGATACGCAGTATTTT. It codes for CASSEGDLTDTQYF.